The 25 T cell receptor beta chains in this list originate from one sample, sequenced in a study of T cells in Graves' hyperthyroidism and ophthalmopathy. Regions amplified from RNA transcripts were the TCR beta CDR3 regions. TCR CDR3 regions were first amplified by RT-PCR with HTBI primers. TCRdb redid the calling of the multiplex PCR reads with MiXCR, one entry per CDR3 protein. Found here are approximately 270,000 distinct CDR3 sequences, approximately 15% of them singletons; the top ten hold about an eighth. The sequenced sample was blood. The source of these receptors is a woman between 40 and 55 years old with Graves' hyperthyroidism that later progressed to Graves' ophthalmopathy.

In its sample, this clonotype was seen many times. J is TRBJ2-4 and V is TRBV30, with TRBD1 matching over 7 bases. The length of the CDR3 is 17 residues. J was trimmed by 1 base and V by 0 bases; bases with no gene match: 9. Germline CDR1 GTSNPN, CDR2 SVGIG (reference sequence). CDR3 in DNA: TGTGCCTGGAGTGTTTTTTACAGGGGATTGGCCAAAAACATTCAGTACTTC. Translating it yields CAWSVFYRGLAKNIQYF.

In its sample, this clonotype was seen many times. This chain connects TRBV27 to TRBJ2-1, with TRBD2 identical over 13 bases. CDR3 length: 16 amino acids. The V segment lost 7 bases and the J segment 4 bases; nucleotides outside the gene matches: 7. Germline V gene data show CDR1 as MNHEY and CDR2 as SMNVEV (reference sequence). The CDR3 here is CASTRLAGGLYNEQFF. The CDR3 nucleotides are TGTGCCAGCACCCGACTAGCGGGAGGTCTATACAATGAGCAGTTCTTC.

The chain carries TRBV4-1 and TRBJ1-6; 9 bases fit TRBD1. The V and J ends lost 3 bases and 6 bases, in that order; junction bases with no gene match: 6. The V gene's germline CDR1 is MGHRA and CDR2 YSYEKL. The CDR3 spans 16 residues. CDR3 amino acids: CASSHPTGQGNSPLHF. In DNA, the CDR3 is TGCGCCAGCAGCCATCCTACGGGACAGGGTAATTCACCCCTCCACTTT.

This clonotype was observed at least ten times. The chain joins TRBV6-2 or TRBV6-3 to TRBJ2-7; D is unclear. The CDR3 loop spans 14 amino acids. V was clipped by 2 bases and J by 3 bases, with 11 bases between them. CDR1 is MNHEY, CDR2 SVGEGT, per germline. DNA for the CDR3: TGTGCCAGCAGTTACCATCGGGTTATCTACGAGCAGTACTTC. It is translated as CASSYHRVIYEQYF.

This clonotype was recorded at least ten times. V usage is TRBV15 and J usage is TRBJ1-1, with D uncertain. Germline V lookup: CDR1 LNHNV, CDR2 YYDKDF (reference sequence). The CDR3 extends over 13 amino acids. The V gene lost 2 bases and the J gene lost 8 bases, with 12 bases spanning the gap. CDR3 sequence reads: CATSRPLTAEAFF. In DNA form, the CDR3 reads TGTGCCACCAGCAGACCCTTGACTGCCGAAGCTTTCTTT.

This clonotype was detected many times. For the CDR3, the DNA is TGCGCCACCTGGGACAGGGCCCAGCCCCAGCATTTT. Residues: CATWDRAQPQHF. The genes are TRBV10-1 and TRBJ1-5; the match to TRBD1 covers 9 bases. This CDR3 comprises 12 residues. V lost 10 bases and J lost 7; bases outside the gene matches: 5. The germline CDR1 and CDR2 sequences are WNHNN and SYGVQD (reference sequence).

This clonotype was counted ten times or more. The chain employs TRBV29-1 and TRBJ2-5; D possibly uses TRBD1 or TRBD2 (5 bases each). V shed 8 bases and J shed 2 bases, with 15 bases lying between them. The CDR3 covers 13 residues. The germline V gene has CDR1 SQVTM and CDR2 ANQGSEA. In DNA, the CDR3 is TGCAGCCTTGCTGGGGGAGAGCAAGAGACCCAGTACTTC. Amino acid sequence: CSLAGGEQETQYF.

This clonotype was recorded at least ten times. The genes are TRBV7-9 and TRBJ2-3; D not certain. The CDR3 covers 16 residues. V was shortened by 2 bases and J by 1 base, with 13 bases between the two germline ends. Germline V CDR1 and CDR2: SEHNR, FQNEAQ (reference sequence). The CDR3 is CASSLYLGFGTDTQYF. The CDR3 nucleotides are TGTGCCAGCAGCTTATATTTGGGTTTTGGCACAGATACGCAGTATTTT.

Ten or more counts support this clonotype. The gene calls are TRBV5-1 and TRBJ2-5; 8 positions match TRBD2. The CDR3 consists of 18 residues. Trimming removed 5 bases from V and 5 bases from J; junction bases left unmatched: 20. The germline V gene encodes CDR1 SGHRS and CDR2 YFSETQ. The CDR3 bases are TGCGCCAGCAGATCAACTCCCAACAGCGGGAGCTTAAGTGAGACCCAGTACTTC. Amino acids: CASRSTPNSGSLSETQYF. Full variable domain (missing parts from reference TRBV5-1 and TRBJ2-5): KAGVTQTPRYLIKTRGQQVTLSCSPISGHRSVSWYQQTPGQGLQFLFEYFSETQRNKGNFPGRFSGRQFSNSRSEMNVSTLELGDSALYLCASRSTPNSGSLSETQYFGPGTRLLVL.

This clonotype was seen ten or more times. This chain uses TRBV4-1 with TRBJ1-1; no definite D call. Germline CDR1 and CDR2: MGHRA and YSYEKL. V was pared by 2 bases and J by 1 base, with 8 bases between. This CDR3 is built from 14 residues. CDR3 in amino acids: CASSQPTKNTEAFF. The CDR3 nucleotides read TGCGCCAGCAGCCAACCAACCAAGAACACTGAAGCTTTCTTT.

This clonotype showed up many times. The chain has TRBV6-6 and TRBJ1-2, with a tentative D call TRBD1 (6 bases). The V and J ends lost 2 bases and 8 bases respectively, with 18 bases between them. Germline CDR1 reads MNHNY; CDR2 reads SVGAGI (reference sequence). The CDR3 sequence is 15 residues long. CDR3 amino acids: CASSYRTVSTGGYTF. The CDR3 bases are TGTGCCAGCAGTTACAGGACAGTTTCCACGGGAGGCTACACCTTC.

This clonotype was picked up many times. The rearrangement joins TRBV20-1 to TRBJ2-7, with D possibly matching TRBD2 (5 bases). The CDR3 runs 13 residues. Trimming pared 6 bases from V and 2 bases from J, leaving 14 bases between. Germline-derived CDR1 and CDR2 are DFQATT and SNEGSKA (reference sequence). DNA for the CDR3: TGCAGTGCCCCACCCAGCGGAGCCTACGAGCAGTACTTC. Residues: CSAPPSGAYEQYF.

This clonotype came up many times. The chain recombines TRBV5-8 with TRBJ1-5, with D perhaps matching TRBD1 (5 bases). The CDR3 covers 17 residues. The germline V gene has CDR1 SGHTS and CDR2 YDEGEE. V lost 0 bases and J lost 0, with 13 bases in between. CDR3 coding DNA: TGTGCCAGCAGCTTGGCTACCATGACAGATAGCAATCAGCCCCAGCATTTT. As protein: CASSLATMTDSNQPQHF.

In this sample, this clonotype turned up many times. The J gene is TRBJ1-1, the V gene TRBV2; TRBD1 agrees at 9 bases. The CDR3 runs to 14 residues. Germline-derived CDR1 and CDR2 are SNHLY and FYNNEI. V shed 6 bases and J 5 bases; nucleotides not matched to a gene: 7. CDR3 bases: TGTGCCAGCAGCCTCACAGGGGGCGAAACTGAAGCTTTCTTT. Its protein is CASSLTGGETEAFF.

The chain links TRBV9 to TRBJ2-1; D is perhaps TRBD1 (6 bases). V was cut by 3 bases and J by 8 bases, with 15 bases left in between. The CDR3 spans 14 residues. Germline values: CDR1 SGDLS, CDR2 YYNGEE. CDR3 sequence: CASSEQQGVDEQFF. CDR3 nucleotides: TGTGCCAGCAGCGAACAACAGGGAGTCGATGAGCAGTTCTTC.

This clonotype came up many times. The genes are TRBV7-3 and TRBJ2-1; D might be TRBD2 (5 bases). This CDR3 has 15 amino acids. Trimming left V 3 bases short and J 2 bases short, with 11 bases between. Germline V gives CDR1 SGHTA, CDR2 FQGTGA. The CDR3 spells CASSFALAPYNEQFF. The CDR3 nucleotides read TGTGCCAGCAGCTTCGCGCTAGCCCCCTACAATGAGCAGTTCTTC.

This sequence joins TRBV30 and TRBJ1-1, with TRBD1 as a possible D gene (6 bases). Deletions cut 4 bases from V and 1 base from J, with 10 bases between. CDR1 is GTSNPN and CDR2 is SVGIG in the germline V gene (reference sequence). The CDR3 spans 13 residues. The CDR3 protein is CAWTGDGNTEAFF. Written as DNA, the CDR3 is TGTGCCTGGACAGGGGATGGGAACACTGAAGCTTTCTTT.

The chain links TRBV9 to TRBJ2-4; 12 bases are a match to TRBD2. Per germline, CDR1 SGDLS and CDR2 YYNGEE. J gave up 8 bases and V 3 bases, and 9 bases lay outside the gene matches. The CDR3 loop spans 16 amino acids. CDR3 in DNA: TGTGCCAGCAGCGCCCAACTAGCGGGAGGCGGGGACATTCAGTACTTC. This encodes CASSAQLAGGGDIQYF.

There are many counts of this clonotype. The rearrangement joins TRBV7-2 to TRBJ2-1, with 13 bases lining up with TRBD2. Germline CDR1 SGHTA, CDR2 FQGNSA. This CDR3 spans 18 amino acids. Trimming cost V 1 base and J 4 bases; bases outside gene matches: 7. The CDR3 coding sequence is TGTGCCAGCAGCTTAGAGGGGACTAGCGGGAAATCTTACAATGAGCAGTTCTTC. This translates into CASSLEGTSGKSYNEQFF.

The sample holds many counts of this clonotype. The rearrangement links TRBV14 to TRBJ2-7; TRBD2 matches 11 bases. Germline V gives CDR1 SGHDN, CDR2 FVKESK. Germline trimming cut 4 bases from V and 3 bases from J; bases unmatched to any gene: 5. There are 15 residues in the CDR3. The CDR3 here is CASSRGLAAFYEQYF. The CDR3 DNA reads as TGTGCCAGCAGCCGGGGACTAGCGGCCTTCTACGAGCAGTACTTC.

This clonotype was counted ten times or more. This chain connects TRBV4-1 to TRBJ2-3; no clear D gene. V lost 6 bases and J lost 0, with 10 bases in between. This CDR3 region has 14 residues. Germline-derived CDR1 and CDR2 are MGHRA and YSYEKL. CDR3 in DNA: TGCGCCAGCAGACAAACCTTCAGCACAGATACGCAGTATTTT. This translates into CASRQTFSTDTQYF.

This clonotype was counted many times. V gene TRBV19 combines with J gene TRBJ2-2, with TRBD1 matching 9 bases. Trimming cost V 3 bases and J 4 bases; bases outside gene matches: 12. The germline V gene has CDR1 LNHDA and CDR2 SQIVND (reference sequence). The CDR3 spans 18 residues. This chain's CDR3 is CASSMLVKRTGVTGELFF. The CDR3 DNA follows: TGTGCCAGTAGTATGTTGGTGAAAAGGACAGGGGTCACCGGGGAGCTGTTTTTT.

The chain joins TRBV12-3 or TRBV12-4 to TRBJ1-2; D is possibly TRBD1 (6 bases). The CDR3 is 14 amino acids. The V end was cut by 6 bases, the J end by 1 base, with 12 bases between. The CDR3 DNA reads TGTGCCAGCAGCGGACAGTTCCATAACTATGGCTACACCTTC. This gives the protein CASSGQFHNYGYTF.

Turning to this clonotype: This could be a read error, since a much larger clone is one nucleotide away. J is TRBJ1-5 and V is TRBV20-1; D gene uncertain. The V end was cut by 1 base, the J end by 6 bases, with 13 bases between. The CDR3 has 14 amino acids. Germline V CDR1 and CDR2: DFQATT, SNEGSKA (reference sequence). Here the CDR3 DNA reads TGCAGTGCTAGAGGCCACGCAGCATGTCAGCCCCAGCATTTT. This translates into CSARGHAACQPQHF.

This clonotype was observed at least ten times. This chain connects TRBV12-3 or TRBV12-4 to TRBJ2-3; D may be TRBD1 (6 bases). Trimming removed 5 bases at V and 3 bases at J, with 15 bases between. The CDR3 sequence is 15 residues long. DNA for the CDR3: TGTGCCAGCAGTCCCACAGGGTTGAGTACAGATACGCAGTATTTT. This translates into CASSPTGLSTDTQYF.